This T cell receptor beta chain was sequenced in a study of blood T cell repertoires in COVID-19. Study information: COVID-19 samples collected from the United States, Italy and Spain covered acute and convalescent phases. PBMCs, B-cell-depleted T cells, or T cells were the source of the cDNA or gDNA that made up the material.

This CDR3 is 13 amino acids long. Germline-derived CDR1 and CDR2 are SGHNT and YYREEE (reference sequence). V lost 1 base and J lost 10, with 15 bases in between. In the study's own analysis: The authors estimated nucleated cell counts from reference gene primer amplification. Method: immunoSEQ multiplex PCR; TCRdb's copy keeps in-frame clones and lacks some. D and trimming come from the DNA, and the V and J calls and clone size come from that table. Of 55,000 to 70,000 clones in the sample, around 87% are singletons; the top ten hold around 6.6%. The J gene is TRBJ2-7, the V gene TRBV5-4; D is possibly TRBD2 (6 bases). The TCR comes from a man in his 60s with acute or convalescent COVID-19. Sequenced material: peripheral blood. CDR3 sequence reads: CASSLWGEWGQYF. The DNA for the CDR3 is TGTGCCAGCAGCTTGTGGGGGGAGTGGGGCCAGTACTTC. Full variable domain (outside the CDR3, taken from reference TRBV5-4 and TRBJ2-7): ETGVTQSPTHLIKTRGQQVTLRCSSQSGHNTVSWYQQALGQGPQFIFQYYREEENGRGNFPPRFSGLQFPNYSSELNVNALELDDSALYLCASSLWGEWGQYFGPGTRLTVT.